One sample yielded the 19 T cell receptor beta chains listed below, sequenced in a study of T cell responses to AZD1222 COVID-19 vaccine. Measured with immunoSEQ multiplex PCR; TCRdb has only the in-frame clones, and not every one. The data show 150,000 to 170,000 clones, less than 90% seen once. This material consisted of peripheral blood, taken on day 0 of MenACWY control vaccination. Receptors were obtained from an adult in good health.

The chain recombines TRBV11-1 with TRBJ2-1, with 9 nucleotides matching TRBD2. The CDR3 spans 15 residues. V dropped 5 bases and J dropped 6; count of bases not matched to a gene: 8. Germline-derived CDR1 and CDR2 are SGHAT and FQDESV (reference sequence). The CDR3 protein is CASSLSGRGSNEQFF. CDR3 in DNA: TGTGCCAGCAGCCTTAGCGGGAGAGGGTCCAATGAGCAGTTCTTC.

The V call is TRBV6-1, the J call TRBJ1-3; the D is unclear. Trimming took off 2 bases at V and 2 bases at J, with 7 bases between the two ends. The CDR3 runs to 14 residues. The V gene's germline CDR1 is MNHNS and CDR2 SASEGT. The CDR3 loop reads CASSEQKAGNTIYF. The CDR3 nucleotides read TGTGCCAGCAGTGAACAGAAGGCTGGAAACACCATATATTTT.

The CDR3 reads CASSISGYTEAFF. The CDR3 nucleotides are TGTGCCAGTAGTATCTCGGGATACACTGAAGCTTTCTTT. V and J are TRBV19 and TRBJ1-1; D ambiguous. Germline CDR1 LNHDA, CDR2 SQIVND (reference sequence). Trimming removed 3 bases at V and 3 bases at J, with 8 bases between. The CDR3 extends over 13 amino acids. Filled out from reference TRBV19 and TRBJ1-1, the complete variable domain reads DGGITQSPKYLFRKEGQNVTLSCEQNLNHDAMYWYRQDPGQGLRLIYYSQIVNDFQKGDIAEGYSVSREKKESFPLTVTSAQKNPTAFYLCASSISGYTEAFFGQGTRLTVV.

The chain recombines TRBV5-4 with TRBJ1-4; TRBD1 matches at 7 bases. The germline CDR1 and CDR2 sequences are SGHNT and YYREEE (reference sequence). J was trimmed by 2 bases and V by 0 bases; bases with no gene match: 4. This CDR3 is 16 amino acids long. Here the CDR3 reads CASSLGAGGTNEKLFF. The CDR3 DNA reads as TGTGCCAGCAGCTTGGGGGCAGGGGGGACTAATGAAAAACTGTTTTTT. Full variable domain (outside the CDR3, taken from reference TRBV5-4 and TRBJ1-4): ETGVTQSPTHLIKTRGQQVTLRCSSQSGHNTVSWYQQALGQGPQFIFQYYREEENGRGNFPPRFSGLQFPNYSSELNVNALELDDSALYLCASSLGAGGTNEKLFFGSGTQLSVL.

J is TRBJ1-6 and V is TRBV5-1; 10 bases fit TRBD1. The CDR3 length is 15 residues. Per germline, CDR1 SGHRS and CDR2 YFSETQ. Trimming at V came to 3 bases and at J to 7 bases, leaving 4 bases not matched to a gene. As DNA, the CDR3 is TGCGCCAGCAGCTCGACAGGGGGCGCGAATTCACCCCTCCACTTT. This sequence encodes CASSSTGGANSPLHF.

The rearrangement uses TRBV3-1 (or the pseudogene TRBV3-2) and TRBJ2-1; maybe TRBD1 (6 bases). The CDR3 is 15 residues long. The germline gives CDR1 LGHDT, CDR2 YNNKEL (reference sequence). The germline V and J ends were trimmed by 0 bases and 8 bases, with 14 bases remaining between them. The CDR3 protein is CASSQDRGLRDEQFF. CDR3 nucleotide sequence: TGTGCCAGCAGCCAAGACAGGGGTTTGCGGGATGAGCAGTTCTTC.

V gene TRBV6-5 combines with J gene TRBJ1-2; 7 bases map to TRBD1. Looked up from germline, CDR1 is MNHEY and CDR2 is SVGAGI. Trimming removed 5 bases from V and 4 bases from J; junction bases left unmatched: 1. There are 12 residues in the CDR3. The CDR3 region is CASSRDSYGYTF. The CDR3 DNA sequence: TGTGCCAGCAGTCGGGACAGCTATGGCTACACCTTC.

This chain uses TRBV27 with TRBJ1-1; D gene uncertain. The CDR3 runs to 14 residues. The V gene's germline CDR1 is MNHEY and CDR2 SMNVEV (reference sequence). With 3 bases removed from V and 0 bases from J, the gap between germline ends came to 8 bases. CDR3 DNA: TGTGCCAGCAGTTTTCGGCGGATGAACACTGAAGCTTTCTTT. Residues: CASSFRRMNTEAFF.

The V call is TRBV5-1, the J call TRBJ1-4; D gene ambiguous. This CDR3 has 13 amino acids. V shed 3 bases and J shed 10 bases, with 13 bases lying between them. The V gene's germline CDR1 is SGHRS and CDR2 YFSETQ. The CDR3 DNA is TGCGCCAGCAGCTCCGGTGATGGAGGAAAACTGTTTTTT. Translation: CASSSGDGGKLFF.

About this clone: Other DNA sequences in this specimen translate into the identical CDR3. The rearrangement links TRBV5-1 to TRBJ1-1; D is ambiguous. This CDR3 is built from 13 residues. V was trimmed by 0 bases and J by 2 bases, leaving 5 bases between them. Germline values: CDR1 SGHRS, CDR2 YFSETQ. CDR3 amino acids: CASSLAVNTEAFF. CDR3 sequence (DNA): TGCGCCAGCAGCTTGGCGGTAAACACTGAAGCTTTCTTT. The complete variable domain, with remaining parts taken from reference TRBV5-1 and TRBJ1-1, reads KAGVTQTPRYLIKTRGQQVTLSCSPISGHRSVSWYQQTPGQGLQFLFEYFSETQRNKGNFPGRFSGRQFSNSRSEMNVSTLELGDSALYLCASSLAVNTEAFFGQGTRLTVV.

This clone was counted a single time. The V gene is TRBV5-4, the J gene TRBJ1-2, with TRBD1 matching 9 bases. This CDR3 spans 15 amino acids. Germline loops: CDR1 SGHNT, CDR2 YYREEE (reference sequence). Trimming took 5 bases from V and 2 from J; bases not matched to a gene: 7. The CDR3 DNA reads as TGTGCCAGCAGGGGGACAGGGCTGGTAAACTATGGCTACACCTTC. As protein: CASRGTGLVNYGYTF.

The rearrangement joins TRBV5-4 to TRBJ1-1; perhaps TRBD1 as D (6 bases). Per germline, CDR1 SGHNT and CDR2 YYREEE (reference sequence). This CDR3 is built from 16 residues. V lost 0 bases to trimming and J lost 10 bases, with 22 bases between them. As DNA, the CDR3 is TGTGCCAGCAGCTTGGCCTTTCCACAGGGCGTCTCTGGAGCTTTCTTT. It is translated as CASSLAFPQGVSGAFF.

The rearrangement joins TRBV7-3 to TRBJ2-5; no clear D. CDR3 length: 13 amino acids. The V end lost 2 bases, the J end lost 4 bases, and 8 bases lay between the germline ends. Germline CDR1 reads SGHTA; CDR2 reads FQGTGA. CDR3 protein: CASSLGVTETQYF. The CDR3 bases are TGTGCCAGCAGCTTAGGAGTTACAGAGACCCAGTACTTC. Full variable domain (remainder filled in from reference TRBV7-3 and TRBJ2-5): GAGVSQTPSNKVTEKGKYVELRCDPISGHTALYWYRQSLGQGPEFLIYFQGTGAADDSGLPNDRFFAVRPEGSVSTLKIQRTERGDSAVYLCASSLGVTETQYFGPGTRLLVL.

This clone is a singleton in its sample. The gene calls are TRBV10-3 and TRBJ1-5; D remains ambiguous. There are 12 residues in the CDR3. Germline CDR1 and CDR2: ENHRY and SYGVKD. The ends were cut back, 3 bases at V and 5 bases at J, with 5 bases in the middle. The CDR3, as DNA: TGTGCCATCAGTGACAATTATCAGCCCCAGCATTTT. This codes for CAISDNYQPQHF.

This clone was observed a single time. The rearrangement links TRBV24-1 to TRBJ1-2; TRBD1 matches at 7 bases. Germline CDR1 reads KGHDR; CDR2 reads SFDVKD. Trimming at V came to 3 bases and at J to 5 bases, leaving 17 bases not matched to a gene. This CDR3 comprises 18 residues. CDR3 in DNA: TGTGCCACCAGTGATAAGCCGTCAGCAGGGGGTATTTGGTATGGCTACACCTTC. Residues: CATSDKPSAGGIWYGYTF.

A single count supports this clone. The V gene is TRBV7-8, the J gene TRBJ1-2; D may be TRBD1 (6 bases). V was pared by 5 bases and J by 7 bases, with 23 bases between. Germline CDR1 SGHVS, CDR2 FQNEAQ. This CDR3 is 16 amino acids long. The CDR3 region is CASSPRRGRRDLGYTF. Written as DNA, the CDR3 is TGTGCCAGCAGCCCGCGACGGGGGCGACGGGACCTTGGCTACACCTTC.

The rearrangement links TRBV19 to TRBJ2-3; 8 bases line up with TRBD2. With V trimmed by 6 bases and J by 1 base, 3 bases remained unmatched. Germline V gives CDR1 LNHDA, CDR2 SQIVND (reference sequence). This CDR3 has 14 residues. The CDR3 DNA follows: TGTGCCAGTAGCTGGCGGGGGGGCACAGATACGCAGTATTTT. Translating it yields CASSWRGGTDTQYF.

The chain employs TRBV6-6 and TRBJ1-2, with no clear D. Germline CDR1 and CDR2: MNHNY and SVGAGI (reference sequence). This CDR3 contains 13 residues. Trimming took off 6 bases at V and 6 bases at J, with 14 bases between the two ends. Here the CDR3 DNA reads TGTGCCAGCAGCCAGACCCTCCGGGATGGCTACACCTTC. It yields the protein CASSQTLRDGYTF.

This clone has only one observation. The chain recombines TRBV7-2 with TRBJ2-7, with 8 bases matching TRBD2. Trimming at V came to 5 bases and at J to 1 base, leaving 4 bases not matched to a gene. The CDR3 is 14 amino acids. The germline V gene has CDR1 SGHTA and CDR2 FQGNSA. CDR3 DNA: TGTGCCAGCAGCGGTATAGCGGGATCCTACGAGCAGTACTTC. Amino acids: CASSGIAGSYEQYF.